A single sample is the source of the 7 T cell receptor beta chains below, sequenced in a study of blood T cell repertoires in COVID-19. Data came from immunoSEQ multiplex PCR; TCRdb stores just in-frame clones and leaves some out. The sample yields 230,000 or so clones, around 89% seen once. The sequencing input was PBMCs or T cells enriched from blood (not recorded which). The receptors were gathered from a woman between 35 and 50 years old with acute COVID-19.

This clone has a handful of counts. This chain connects TRBV15 to TRBJ2-7; TRBD2 matches at 7 bases. Germline values: CDR1 LNHNV, CDR2 YYDKDF (reference sequence). The V segment lost 3 bases and the J segment 4 bases; nucleotides outside the gene matches: 6. This CDR3 comprises 14 residues. DNA for the CDR3: TGTGCCACCAGCAGTTCGCTAGCGGCATACGAGCAGTACTTC. Its protein is CATSSSLAAYEQYF.

The V gene is TRBV9, the J gene TRBJ1-3, with TRBD1 matching 7 bases. The V and J ends lost 3 bases and 4 bases, in that order; junction bases with no gene match: 4. The CDR3 covers 14 residues. The germline V gene encodes CDR1 SGDLS and CDR2 YYNGEE. CDR3 residues: CASSGGTVGNTIYF. CDR3 sequence (DNA): TGTGCCAGCAGCGGAGGGACAGTGGGAAACACCATATATTTT.

The sample holds a few counts of this clone. The chain's CDR3 is CASNEGRANTEAFF. The CDR3 DNA sequence: TGTGCCAGCAACGAGGGGAGGGCGAACACTGAAGCTTTCTTT. The V gene is TRBV5-4, the J gene TRBJ1-1; D perhaps matches TRBD1 (5 bases). Germline CDR1 is SGHNT and CDR2 is YYREEE (reference sequence). The CDR3 length is 14 residues. The V end was cut by 6 bases, the J end by 1 base, with 13 bases between.

This sequence joins TRBV7-2 and TRBJ1-6; D remains unclear. CDR1 is SGHTA and CDR2 is FQGNSA in the germline V gene. The CDR3 has 16 amino acids. Between the trimmed V and J ends, which lost 5 bases and 5 bases, there was a span of 16 bases. Here the CDR3 DNA reads TGTGCCAGCAGCAATTCCCCGGGAGTCAATAATTCACCCCTCCACTTT. Its protein is CASSNSPGVNNSPLHF.

In its sample, this clone was seen once. The chain employs TRBV7-2 and TRBJ2-7; D is undetermined. Germline CDR1 and CDR2: SGHTA and FQGNSA. This CDR3 comprises 13 residues. V was trimmed by 3 bases and J by 3 bases, leaving 9 bases between them. The CDR3 here is CASSFRSGYEQYV. The DNA of the CDR3 is TGTGCCAGCAGCTTTCGGTCCGGCTACGAGCAGTACGTC.

DNA for the CDR3: TGCGCCAGCAGCTTGGGGGACGGGGGCTATGGCTACACCTTC. Translation: CASSLGDGGYGYTF. This rearrangement joins TRBV5-1 to TRBJ1-2; D perhaps matches TRBD1 (5 bases). The V gene's germline CDR1 is SGHRS and CDR2 YFSETQ. This CDR3 is 14 amino acids long. Trimming took off 0 bases at V and 4 bases at J, with 10 bases between the two ends.

The V call is TRBV7-2, the J call TRBJ1-2; no reliable D call. The V gene lost 5 bases and the J gene lost 2 bases, with 12 bases spanning the gap. Germline CDR1 is SGHTA and CDR2 is FQGNSA. The CDR3 loop spans 14 amino acids. The CDR3 nucleotides read TGTGCCAGCAGCCCCGAGGCAGCCAACTATGGCTACACCTTC. Protein: CASSPEAANYGYTF. Looking up the rest from reference TRBV7-2 and TRBJ1-2 gives the full variable domain: GAGVSQSPSNKVTEKGKDVELRCDPISGHTALYWYRQSLGQGLEFLIYFQGNSAPDKSGLPSDRFSAERTGGSVSTLTIQRTQQEDSAVYLCASSPEAANYGYTFGSGTRLTVV.